These 26 T cell receptor beta chains came from one sample sequenced in a study of CD8 T cells in ankylosing spondylitis. TCRdb analysed the 5' RACE reads with MiXCR anew, one entry per CDR3 protein. The table includes 250,000 to 400,000 distinct CDR3 sequences, 11% detected once. The sequenced sample was blood, either unsorted or a sorted T cell fraction (not recorded which). The receptors originated from a female donor with ankylosing spondylitis or in good health (not recorded which).

Ten or more counts support this clonotype. The chain employs TRBV20-1 and TRBJ2-3; 7 nucleotides agree with TRBD2. The J segment lost 2 bases and the V segment lost 6 bases, leaving 11 bases of the junction unmatched. This CDR3 has 15 amino acids. Germline CDR1 is DFQATT and CDR2 is SNEGSKA (reference sequence). The CDR3 loop reads CSADLPGGYTDTQYF. CDR3 DNA sequence: TGCAGTGCCGACCTCCCGGGGGGATACACAGATACGCAGTATTTT.

This clonotype was detected many times. The chain has TRBV5-1 and TRBJ1-1, with no clear D. CDR1 SGHRS and CDR2 YFSETQ come from the germline V gene. Trimming removed 6 bases at V and 0 bases at J, with 15 bases between. The CDR3 is 15 residues long. The DNA for the CDR3 is TGCGCCAGCAAAGAGGGCTTTACTATGAACACTGAAGCTTTCTTT. Protein sequence: CASKEGFTMNTEAFF.

This clonotype occurred many times. The genes are TRBV4-3 and TRBJ2-2; tentatively, D is TRBD2 (6 bases). Trimming took off 2 bases at V and 11 bases at J, with 18 bases between the two ends. The germline gives CDR1 LGHNA, CDR2 YSLEER. The CDR3 runs 15 residues. The CDR3, as DNA: TGCGCCAGCAGCCAAACCCTCGGGACTCCTGTAGAGCTGTTTTTT. It encodes CASSQTLGTPVELFF.

This clonotype was counted at least ten times. The chain is built from TRBV5-1 and TRBJ1-6; no clear D gene. The ends were cut back, 4 bases at V and 7 bases at J, with 9 bases in the middle. Looked up from germline, CDR1 is SGHRS and CDR2 is YFSETQ. The CDR3 loop spans 13 amino acids. Written as DNA, the CDR3 is TGCGCCAGCAGCGAGGCCCGAAATTCACCCCTCCACTTT. As protein: CASSEARNSPLHF.

This clonotype was seen ten or more times. The J gene is TRBJ2-1, the V gene TRBV6-1; 13 bases align to TRBD2. The CDR3 loop spans 16 amino acids. Unmatched junction bases numbered 12, after V lost 6 bases and J lost 10 bases. CDR1 is MNHNS and CDR2 is SASEGT in the germline V gene. The CDR3 DNA sequence: TGTGCCAGCAGCGACCAGGGACTAGCGGGGCCAGAGGAGCAGTTCTTC. This translates into CASSDQGLAGPEEQFF.

Ten or more counts support this clonotype. The chain employs TRBV5-1 and TRBJ1-5; 8 positions match TRBD1. There are 13 residues in the CDR3. The J segment lost 7 bases and the V segment lost 2 bases, leaving 2 bases of the junction unmatched. Germline assignment: CDR1 SGHRS and CDR2 YFSETQ. CDR3 in amino acids: CASSFTGGQPQHF. The DNA for the CDR3 is TGCGCCAGCAGCTTTACAGGGGGGCAGCCCCAGCATTTT.

The chain has TRBV7-8 and TRBJ1-2; D gene unclear. The CDR3 runs 14 residues. The ends were cut back, 7 bases at V and 3 bases at J, with 15 bases in the middle. Looked up from germline, CDR1 is SGHVS and CDR2 is FQNEAQ. The CDR3 DNA reads TGTGCCAGCACCCCTCGGGAGGGTGACTATGGCTACACCTTC. Its protein is CASTPREGDYGYTF. Full variable domain (rest looked up from reference TRBV7-8 and TRBJ1-2): GAGVSQSPRYKVAKRGQDVALRCDPISGHVSLFWYQQALGQGPEFLTYFQNEAQLDKSGLPSDRFFAERPEGSVSTLKIQRTQQEDSAVYLCASTPREGDYGYTFGSGTRLTVV.

The chain recombines TRBV20-1 with TRBJ1-2; 8 bases are shared with TRBD1. Germline V gene data show CDR1 as DFQATT and CDR2 as SNEGSKA (reference sequence). The V gene end was trimmed by 3 bases and the J gene end by 1 base; junction bases not matched to a gene: 16. The CDR3 contains 18 residues. The CDR3 loop reads CSASKKTGDHPINYGYTF. In DNA, the CDR3 is TGCAGTGCTAGCAAAAAGACAGGGGACCATCCAATTAACTATGGCTACACCTTC.

Ten or more counts support this clonotype. This sequence joins TRBV28 and TRBJ1-2; D is ambiguous. The germline V gene encodes CDR1 MDHEN and CDR2 SYDVKM. CDR3 length: 15 amino acids. The V gene lost 1 base and the J gene lost 8 bases, with 17 bases spanning the gap. DNA for the CDR3: TGTGCCAGCAGTTTATTCTCCAACAGAGCACTAGGCTACACCTTC. This translates into CASSLFSNRALGYTF.

The V gene is TRBV7-9, the J gene TRBJ1-6, with D possibly matching TRBD1 (6 bases). The CDR3 sequence is 15 residues long. CDR1 is SEHNR and CDR2 is FQNEAQ in the germline V gene (reference sequence). V was shortened by 0 bases and J by 5 bases, with 8 bases between the two germline ends. Here the CDR3 reads CASSLAQGNNSPLHF. Written as DNA, the CDR3 is TGTGCCAGCAGCTTAGCCCAGGGGAATAATTCACCCCTCCACTTT. The complete variable domain, with remaining parts taken from reference TRBV7-9 and TRBJ1-6, reads DTGVSQNPRHKITKRGQNVTFRCDPISEHNRLYWYRQTLGQGPEFLTYFQNEAQLEKSRLLSDRFSAERPKGSFSTLEIQRTEQGDSAMYLCASSLAQGNNSPLHFGNGTRLTVT.

This clonotype was seen repeatedly, ten times or more. The J gene is TRBJ1-2, the V gene TRBV11-2, with a weak D call TRBD1 (5 bases). CDR1 SGHAT and CDR2 FQNNGV come from the germline V gene. Trimming cost V 7 bases and J 0 bases, with 12 bases left between them. The CDR3 consists of 14 residues. The CDR3 DNA is TGTGCCAGCACTATGGGGGGTGCTAACTATGGCTACACCTTC. Translated: CASTMGGANYGYTF.

This clonotype was counted only a few times. The V call is TRBV3-1, the J call TRBJ1-1; D is uncertain. The CDR3 runs 14 residues. V was trimmed by 1 base and J by 2 bases, leaving 8 bases between them. Germline V gene data show CDR1 as LGHDT and CDR2 as YNNKEL (reference sequence). For the CDR3, the DNA is TGTGCCAGCAGCCAAGTCGACACAAACACTGAAGCTTTCTTT. Translating gives CASSQVDTNTEAFF.

The chain has TRBV4-3 and TRBJ1-1; D is unresolved. The germline V gene encodes CDR1 LGHNA and CDR2 YSLEER. V was shortened by 2 bases and J by 0 bases, with 13 bases between the two germline ends. The CDR3 is made up of 16 amino acids. The CDR3 coding sequence is TGCGCCAGCAGCCAATCTAACGGCAGAGTGAACACTGAAGCTTTCTTT. This gives the protein CASSQSNGRVNTEAFF.

J is TRBJ2-3 and V is TRBV5-4; 11 bases align to TRBD1. The germline V gene has CDR1 SGHNT and CDR2 YYREEE (reference sequence). The trim removed 4 bases at V and 4 bases at J, leaving 11 bases unmatched. The CDR3 runs 17 residues. For the CDR3, the DNA is TGTGCCAGCAGCCCGAGGGGGGGACAGGGGGGTTCAGATACGCAGTATTTT. Amino acids: CASSPRGGQGGSDTQYF.

This clonotype was detected ten times or more. V usage is TRBV12-3 or TRBV12-4 and J usage is TRBJ1-5; TRBD1 is a possible D gene (6 bases). Trimming stripped 3 bases from V and 4 bases from J, with 16 bases between. This CDR3 spans 16 amino acids. The CDR3 DNA reads as TGTGCCAGCAGTTTCGGGGGGGCTAATCTTAATCAGCCCCAGCATTTT. Translated: CASSFGGANLNQPQHF.

This clonotype appeared many times. The rearrangement uses TRBV5-1 and TRBJ2-3; D not resolved. Germline CDR1 and CDR2: SGHRS and YFSETQ. The V end lost 1 base, the J end lost 2 bases, and 17 bases lay between the germline ends. The CDR3 length is 17 residues. The CDR3 is CASSLTSTRTSTDTQYF. CDR3 sequence (DNA): TGCGCCAGCAGCTTGACTTCGACAAGAACTTCCACAGATACGCAGTATTTT. Full variable domain (outside the CDR3, taken from reference TRBV5-1 and TRBJ2-3): KAGVTQTPRYLIKTRGQQVTLSCSPISGHRSVSWYQQTPGQGLQFLFEYFSETQRNKGNFPGRFSGRQFSNSRSEMNVSTLELGDSALYLCASSLTSTRTSTDTQYFGPGTRLTVL.

This clonotype was seen a few times. The J gene is TRBJ1-1, the V gene TRBV5-6; D is uncertain. Looked up from germline, CDR1 is SGHDT and CDR2 is YYEEEE. This CDR3 is 16 amino acids long. The ends were cut back, 1 base at V and 1 base at J, with 14 bases in the middle. The CDR3 loop is CASSLIGSPGNTEAFF. CDR3 nucleotide sequence: TGTGCCAGCAGCTTGATTGGCTCGCCGGGGAACACTGAAGCTTTCTTT.

This clonotype was picked up many times. This chain connects TRBV29-1 to TRBJ2-1; 8 bases map to TRBD2. Trimming cost V 8 bases and J 10 bases; bases outside gene matches: 13. Germline V lookup: CDR1 SQVTM, CDR2 ANQGSEA. The CDR3 has 13 residues. CDR3 residues: CSLRGLGLREQFF. The CDR3 region has the DNA TGCAGCCTGCGGGGACTAGGGCTTCGCGAGCAGTTCTTC.

Written as DNA, the CDR3 is TGTGCCTTCGCGAACCAAGAGACCCAGTACTTC. It encodes CAFANQETQYF. The chain is built from TRBV10-3 and TRBJ2-5, with D uncertain. V lost 11 bases, J lost 0 bases, and 7 bases lay in between. Germline V gene lookup returns CDR1 ENHRY and CDR2 SYGVKD. The CDR3 is 11 residues long.

Note on this clonotype: A much larger clone is a single base away; this may be a read error. The gene calls are TRBV29-1 and TRBJ2-7; 7 bases line up with TRBD2. The CDR3 runs to 13 residues. Germline-derived CDR1 and CDR2 are SQVTM and ANQGSEA. The CDR3 DNA reads as TGCAGCATTGACGCAGGGAGGGGCGACGAGCAGTACTTC. Translated: CSIDAGRGDEQYF.

This clonotype turned up a few times. This rearrangement joins TRBV7-8 to TRBJ2-3, with D uncertain. Germline V gene lookup returns CDR1 SGHVS and CDR2 FQNEAQ. The germline V and J ends were trimmed by 1 base and 7 bases, with 9 bases remaining between them. The CDR3 runs to 13 residues. This chain's CDR3 is CASSLVRENTQYF. CDR3 nucleotide sequence: TGTGCCAGCAGCTTAGTCCGTGAGAATACGCAGTATTTT.

This clonotype was seen a few times. This chain joins TRBV5-6 and TRBJ2-1, with 10 bases fitting TRBD2. The CDR3 has 16 residues. Germline V lookup: CDR1 SGHDT, CDR2 YYEEEE. J gave up 7 bases and V 2 bases, and 9 bases lay outside the gene matches. In nucleotides, the CDR3 is TGTGCCAGCAGCTTCGGGCCTAGCGGGGGCCCTAATGAGCAGTTCTTC. The encoded protein is CASSFGPSGGPNEQFF.

This clonotype was counted ten times or more. CDR3 protein: CASSLGRSRNTEAFF. For the CDR3, the DNA is TGTGCCAGCAGCTTGGGTCGCTCCAGGAACACTGAAGCTTTCTTT. The genes are TRBV5-5 and TRBJ1-1; D remains unclear. The V end was cut by 0 bases, the J end by 1 base, with 10 bases between. CDR3 length: 15 residues. Germline CDR1 and CDR2: SGHKS and YYEKEE (reference sequence). Full variable domain (rest looked up from reference TRBV5-5 and TRBJ1-1): DAGVTQSPTHLIKTRGQQVTLRCSPISGHKSVSWYQQVLGQGPQFIFQYYEKEERGRGNFPDRFSARQFPNYSSELNVNALLLGDSALYLCASSLGRSRNTEAFFGQGTRLTVV.

This clonotype was recorded at least ten times. Mismatch with germline at one junction end may stem from a read error. The chain is built from TRBV20-1 and TRBJ2-4, with 10 bases identical to TRBD2. Germline CDR1 and CDR2: DFQATT and SNEGSKA (reference sequence). The CDR3 is 11 amino acids. CDR3 in amino acids: CSARALAGWDF. As DNA, the CDR3 is TGCAGTGCTAGAGCACTAGCGGGGTGGGACTTC.

The chain links TRBV24-1 to TRBJ1-6, with D uncertain. V gave up 4 bases and J gave up 6 bases, with 9 bases separating them. This CDR3 has 14 residues. From germline, CDR1 is KGHDR and CDR2 SFDVKD. The CDR3, as DNA: TGTGCCACCAGTGACAGTGGGATTAATTCACCCCTCCACTTT. Protein: CATSDSGINSPLHF.

This clonotype showed up many times. The V call is TRBV5-1, the J call TRBJ2-5; 7 bases match TRBD1. The V segment lost 4 bases and the J segment 4 bases; nucleotides outside the gene matches: 7. CDR3 length: 14 amino acids. In germline, CDR1 is SGHRS, CDR2 YFSETQ. CDR3 DNA sequence: TGCGCCAGCAGCCCATACAGGGGAAGAGAGACCCAGTACTTC. Its protein is CASSPYRGRETQYF.